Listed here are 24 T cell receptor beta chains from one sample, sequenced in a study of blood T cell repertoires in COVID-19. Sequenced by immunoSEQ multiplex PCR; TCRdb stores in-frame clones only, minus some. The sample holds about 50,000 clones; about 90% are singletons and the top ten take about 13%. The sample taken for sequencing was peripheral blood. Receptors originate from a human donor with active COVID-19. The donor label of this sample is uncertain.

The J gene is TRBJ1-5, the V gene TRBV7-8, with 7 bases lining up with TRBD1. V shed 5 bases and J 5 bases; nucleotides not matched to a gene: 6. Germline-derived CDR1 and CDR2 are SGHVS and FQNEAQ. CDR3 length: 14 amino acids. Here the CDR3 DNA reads TGTGCCAGCAGCCGTGGGACAGTCCATCAGCCCCAGCATTTT. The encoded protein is CASSRGTVHQPQHF. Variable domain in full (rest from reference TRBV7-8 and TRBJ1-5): GAGVSQSPRYKVAKRGQDVALRCDPISGHVSLFWYQQALGQGPEFLTYFQNEAQLDKSGLPSDRFFAERPEGSVSTLKIQRTQQEDSAVYLCASSRGTVHQPQHFGDGTRLSIL.

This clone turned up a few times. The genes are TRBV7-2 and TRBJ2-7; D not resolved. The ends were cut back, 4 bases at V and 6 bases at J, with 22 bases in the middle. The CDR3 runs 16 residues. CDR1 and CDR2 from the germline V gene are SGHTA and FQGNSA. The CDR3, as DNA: TGTGCCAGCAGCTCGTCCGCGAACAGACCTCTCGGCGAGCAGTACTTC. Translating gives CASSSSANRPLGEQYF.

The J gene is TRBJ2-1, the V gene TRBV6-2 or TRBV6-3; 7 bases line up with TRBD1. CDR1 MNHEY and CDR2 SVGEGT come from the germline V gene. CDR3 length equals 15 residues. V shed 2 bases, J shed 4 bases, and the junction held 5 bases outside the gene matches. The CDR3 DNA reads TGTGCCAGCAGTTACGAGTCGACAGGGTACAATGAGCAGTTCTTC. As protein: CASSYESTGYNEQFF.

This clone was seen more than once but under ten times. CDR3 coding DNA: TGTGCCAGCAGCCCACGAGTCCCGGGACTAGTAACGTATAAAGAGACCCAGTACTTC. It encodes CASSPRVPGLVTYKETQYF. This chain links TRBV3-1 (or the pseudogene TRBV3-2) with TRBJ2-5; TRBD2 aligns across 8 bases. With 4 bases clipped from V and 3 bases from J, the junction kept 19 bases outside the gene matches. The CDR3 is 19 amino acids. Looked up from germline, CDR1 is LGHDT and CDR2 is YNNKEL (reference sequence).

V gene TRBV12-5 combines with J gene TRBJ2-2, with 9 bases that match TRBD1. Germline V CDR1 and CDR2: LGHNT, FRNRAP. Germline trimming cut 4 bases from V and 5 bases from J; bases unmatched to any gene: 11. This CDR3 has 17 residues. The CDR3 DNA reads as TGTGCTAGTGGTTCCCCACGGACAGGGGTTCGGACCGGGGAGCTGTTTTTT. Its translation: CASGSPRTGVRTGELFF.

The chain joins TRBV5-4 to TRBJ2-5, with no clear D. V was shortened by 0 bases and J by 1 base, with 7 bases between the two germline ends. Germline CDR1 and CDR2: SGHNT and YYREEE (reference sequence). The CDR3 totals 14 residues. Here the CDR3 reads CASSLGGIQETQYF. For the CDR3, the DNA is TGTGCCAGCAGCTTGGGCGGAATCCAAGAGACCCAGTACTTC.

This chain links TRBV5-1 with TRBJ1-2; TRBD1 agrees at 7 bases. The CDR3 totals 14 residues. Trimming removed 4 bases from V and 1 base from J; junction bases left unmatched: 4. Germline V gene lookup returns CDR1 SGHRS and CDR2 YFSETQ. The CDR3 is CASSMTGNNYGYTF. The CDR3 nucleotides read TGCGCCAGCAGCATGACAGGGAATAACTATGGCTACACCTTC.

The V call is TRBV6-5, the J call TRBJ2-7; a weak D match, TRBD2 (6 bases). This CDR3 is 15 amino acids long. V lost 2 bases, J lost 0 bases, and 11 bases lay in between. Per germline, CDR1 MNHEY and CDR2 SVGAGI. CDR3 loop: CASSYGDGSSYEQYF. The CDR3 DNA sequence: TGTGCCAGCAGTTACGGGGACGGGAGCTCCTACGAGCAGTACTTC.

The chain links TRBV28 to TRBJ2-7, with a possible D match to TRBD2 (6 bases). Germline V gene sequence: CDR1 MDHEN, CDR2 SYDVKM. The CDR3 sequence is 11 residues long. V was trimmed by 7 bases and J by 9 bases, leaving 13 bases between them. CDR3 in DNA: TGTGCCAGCACTACTAGGGAGGCGCAGTACTTC. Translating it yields CASTTREAQYF.

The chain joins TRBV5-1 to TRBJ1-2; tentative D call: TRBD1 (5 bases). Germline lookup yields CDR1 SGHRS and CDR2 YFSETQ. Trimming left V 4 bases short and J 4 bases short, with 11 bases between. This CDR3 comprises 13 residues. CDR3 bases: TGCGCCAGCAGCGGGACTCTTGCCTATGGCTACACCTTC. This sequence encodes CASSGTLAYGYTF.

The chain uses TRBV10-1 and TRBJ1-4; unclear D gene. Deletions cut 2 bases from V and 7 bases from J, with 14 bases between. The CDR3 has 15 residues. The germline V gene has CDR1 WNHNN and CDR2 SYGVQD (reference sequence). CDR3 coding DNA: TGCGCCAGCAGTGAGGCTATCAGGAAACCTGAAAAACTGTTTTTT. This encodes CASSEAIRKPEKLFF.

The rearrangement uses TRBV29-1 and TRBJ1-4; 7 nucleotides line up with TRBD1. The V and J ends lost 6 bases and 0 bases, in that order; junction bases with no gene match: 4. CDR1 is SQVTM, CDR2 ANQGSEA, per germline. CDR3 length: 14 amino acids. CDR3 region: CSVGDSPTNEKLFF. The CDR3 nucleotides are TGCAGCGTGGGGGACAGTCCAACTAATGAAAAACTGTTTTTT.

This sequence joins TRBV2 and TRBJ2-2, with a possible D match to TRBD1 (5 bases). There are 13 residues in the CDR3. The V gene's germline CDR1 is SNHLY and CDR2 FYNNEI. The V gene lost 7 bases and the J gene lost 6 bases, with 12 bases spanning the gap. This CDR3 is CASKTDSPGELFF. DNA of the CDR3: TGTGCCAGCAAGACAGATTCCCCCGGGGAGCTGTTTTTT.

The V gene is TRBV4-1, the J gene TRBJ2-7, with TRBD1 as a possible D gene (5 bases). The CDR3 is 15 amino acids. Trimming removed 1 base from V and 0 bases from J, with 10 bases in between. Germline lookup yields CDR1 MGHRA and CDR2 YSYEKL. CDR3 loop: CASSQGWQGSYEQYF. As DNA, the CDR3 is TGCGCCAGCAGCCAAGGATGGCAGGGCTCCTACGAGCAGTACTTC.

The CDR3 reads CASSLPNTGELFF. CDR3 nucleotides: TGTGCCAGCAGCTTACCAAACACCGGGGAGCTGTTTTTT. The V gene is TRBV7-9, the J gene TRBJ2-2; D call uncertain. The germline V and J ends were trimmed by 2 bases and 2 bases, with 3 bases remaining between them. Germline-derived CDR1 and CDR2 are SEHNR and FQNEAQ (reference sequence). The CDR3 covers 13 residues.

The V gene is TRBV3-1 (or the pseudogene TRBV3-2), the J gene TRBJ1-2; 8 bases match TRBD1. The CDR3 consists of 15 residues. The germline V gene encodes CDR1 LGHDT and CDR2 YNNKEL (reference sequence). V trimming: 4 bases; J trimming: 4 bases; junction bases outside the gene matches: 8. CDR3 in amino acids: CASSPDATGAYGYTF. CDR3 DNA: TGTGCCAGCAGCCCCGACGCGACAGGGGCCTATGGCTACACCTTC.

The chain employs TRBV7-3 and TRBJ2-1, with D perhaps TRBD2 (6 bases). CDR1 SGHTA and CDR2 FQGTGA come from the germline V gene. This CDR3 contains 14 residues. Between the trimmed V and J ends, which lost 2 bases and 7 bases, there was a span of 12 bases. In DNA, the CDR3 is TGTGCCAGCAGCTTAGGGCTAGCGAGGAATGAGCAGTTCTTC. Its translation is CASSLGLARNEQFF.

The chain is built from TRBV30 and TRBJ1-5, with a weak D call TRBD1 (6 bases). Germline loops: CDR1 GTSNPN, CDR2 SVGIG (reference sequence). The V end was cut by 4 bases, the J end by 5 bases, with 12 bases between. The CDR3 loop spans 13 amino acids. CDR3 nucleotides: TGTGCCTGGACCACGACAGGAGATCAGCCCCAGCATTTT. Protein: CAWTTTGDQPQHF.

CDR3 sequence (DNA): TGTGCCAGCAGCAGACGAGAAGGGAGAATGAACACTGAAGCTTTCTTT. Translation gives CASSRREGRMNTEAFF. The V call is TRBV5-4, the J call TRBJ1-1; D call uncertain. CDR1 is SGHNT and CDR2 is YYREEE in the germline V gene (reference sequence). V was clipped by 4 bases and J by 0 bases, with 16 bases between them. CDR3 length equals 16 residues.

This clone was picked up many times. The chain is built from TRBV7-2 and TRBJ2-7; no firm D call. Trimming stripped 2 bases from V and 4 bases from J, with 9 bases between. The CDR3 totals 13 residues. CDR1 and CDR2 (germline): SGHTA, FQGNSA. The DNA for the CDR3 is TGTGCCAGCAGCTTAAACAGCTATTACGAGCAGTACTTC. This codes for CASSLNSYYEQYF.

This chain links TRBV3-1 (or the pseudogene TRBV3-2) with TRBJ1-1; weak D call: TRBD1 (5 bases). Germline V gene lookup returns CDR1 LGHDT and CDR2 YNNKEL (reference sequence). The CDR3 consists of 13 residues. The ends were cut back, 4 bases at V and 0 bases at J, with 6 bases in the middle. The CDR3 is CASSRTLNTEAFF. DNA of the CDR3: TGTGCCAGCAGCCGGACACTGAACACTGAAGCTTTCTTT.

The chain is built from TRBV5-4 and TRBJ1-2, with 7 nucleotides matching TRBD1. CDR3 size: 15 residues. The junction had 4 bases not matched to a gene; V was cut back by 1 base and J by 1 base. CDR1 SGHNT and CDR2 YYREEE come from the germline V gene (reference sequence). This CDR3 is CASSLQGGGNYGYTF. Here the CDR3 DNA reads TGTGCCAGCAGCTTGCAAGGGGGCGGTAACTATGGCTACACCTTC.

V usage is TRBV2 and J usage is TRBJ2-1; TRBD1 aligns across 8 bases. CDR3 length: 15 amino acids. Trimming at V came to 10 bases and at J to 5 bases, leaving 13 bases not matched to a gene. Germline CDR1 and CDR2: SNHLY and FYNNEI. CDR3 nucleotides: TGTGCCACCGCAGGACCAGGGGGCGCCGACAATGAGCAGTTCTTC. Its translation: CATAGPGGADNEQFF.

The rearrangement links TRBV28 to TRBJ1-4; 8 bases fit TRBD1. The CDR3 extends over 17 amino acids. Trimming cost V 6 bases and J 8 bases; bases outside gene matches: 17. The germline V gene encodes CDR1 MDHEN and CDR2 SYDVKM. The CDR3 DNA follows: TGTGCCAGCAGGGGAACCAGACAGGGGCTAGCAGGGGAAAAACTGTTTTTT. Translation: CASRGTRQGLAGEKLFF.